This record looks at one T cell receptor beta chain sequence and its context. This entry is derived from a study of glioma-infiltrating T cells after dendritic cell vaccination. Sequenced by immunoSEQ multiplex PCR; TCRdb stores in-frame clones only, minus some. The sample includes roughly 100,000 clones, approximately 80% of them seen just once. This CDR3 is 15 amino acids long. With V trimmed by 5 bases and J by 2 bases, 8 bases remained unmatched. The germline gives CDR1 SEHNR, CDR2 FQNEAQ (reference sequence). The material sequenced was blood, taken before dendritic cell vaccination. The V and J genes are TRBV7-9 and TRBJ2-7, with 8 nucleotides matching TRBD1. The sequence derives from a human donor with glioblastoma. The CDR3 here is CASSLRQGNPYEQYF. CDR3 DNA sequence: TGTGCCAGCAGCCTAAGACAGGGGAATCCCTACGAGCAGTACTTC.